This TCR beta chain was sequenced for a study of cytomegalovirus exposure and HLA in healthy donors. Whole-study results and caveats: Per a prior analysis, the majority of TCR beta V segments were productive roughly 87% or roughly 30% of the time. It was reportedly the case that the classifier diagnosed cytomegalovirus status with high specificity and sensitivity. Accurate prediction of most subjects' HLA-A and HLA-B alleles from TCR beta sequences was reported.

Both 60 Vbeta primers and 13 Jbeta primers went into the PCR. Clones were sequenced by immunoSEQ multiplex PCR, and TCRdb holds only the in-frame ones, with some missing. The table records about 120,000 clones, approximately 72% of them present only once. J was trimmed by 9 bases and V by 0 bases; bases with no gene match: 10. The CDR3 runs to 15 residues. CDR1 SQVTM and CDR2 ANQGSEA come from the germline V gene. For this clone: Its antigen remains unidentified.

The sequenced material came from PBMCs. The chain joins TRBV29-1 to TRBJ2-1; 8 bases fit TRBD2. The origin of this receptor is a man aged 55 to 70 in good health and CMV-seropositive. DNA for the CDR3: TGCAGCGTTGAAGATCCAGCGGGAGCAGTAGGTGAGCAGTTCTTC. Translated, it gives CSVEDPAGAVGEQFF.